A selection of T cell receptor beta chains follows, all from one sample in a study of T cell changes during pregnancy in multiple sclerosis. Measured with immunoSEQ multiplex PCR; TCRdb has only the in-frame clones, and not every one. The table has about 51,000 clones, less than 95% seen once. The specimen comprised CD8+ T cells from peripheral blood mononuclear cells, sampled in the second trimester of pregnancy. The receptors here all came from a female donor with multiple sclerosis, enrolled in a pregnancy study. The CDR3 runs from the conserved cysteine through the conserved F or W. Each record gives: clone size, D gene, V gene, J gene, CDR3 protein, CDR3 DNA. A D gene is named only where the DNA matches it firmly. Expanded clones get a size class; other rows say once, few or many, or leave the size out.

clone_size: NA; d_call: NA; v_call: TRBV19; j_call: TRBJ1-2; cdr3_aa: CASSIPSREAGYTF; cdr3_nt: TGTGCCAGTAGTATTCCCTCCAGGGAAGCCGGCTACACCTTC
clone_size: NA; d_call: TRBD2; v_call: TRBV9; j_call: TRBJ2-3; cdr3_aa: CASSNTRAGGTDTQYF; cdr3_nt: TGTGCCAGCAGCAACACACGGGCGGGGGGCACAGATACGCAGTATTTT
clone_size: NA; d_call: TRBD2; v_call: TRBV4-3; j_call: TRBJ2-7; cdr3_aa: CASSYLAGDAYEQYF; cdr3_nt: TGCGCCAGCAGCTATCTAGCGGGGGACGCCTACGAGCAGTACTTC
clone_size: NA; d_call: NA; v_call: TRBV6-4; j_call: TRBJ2-3; cdr3_aa: CASSERFTDTQYF; cdr3_nt: TGTGCCAGCAGTGAGCGCTTCACAGATACGCAGTATTTT
clone_size: NA; d_call: NA; v_call: TRBV10-3; j_call: TRBJ2-7; cdr3_aa: CAISDGYEQYF; cdr3_nt: TGTGCCATCAGTGACGGCTACGAGCAGTACTTC
clone_size: NA; d_call: NA; v_call: TRBV1; j_call: TRBJ1-2; cdr3_aa: CTSSQDLSARSSYGYTF; cdr3_nt: TGCACCAGCAGCCAAGATCTCTCGGCGAGGTCGAGCTATGGCTACACCTTC
clone_size: NA; d_call: TRBD2; v_call: TRBV7-2; j_call: TRBJ2-7; cdr3_aa: CASSPSGLAGDEQYF; cdr3_nt: TGTGCCAGCAGCCCCTCGGGACTAGCGGGGGACGAGCAGTACTTC
clone_size: NA; d_call: TRBD2; v_call: TRBV4-3; j_call: TRBJ2-1; cdr3_aa: CASSQGLAGRNEQFF; cdr3_nt: TGCGCCAGCAGCCAGGGACTAGCGGGGCGCAATGAGCAGTTCTTC
clone_size: NA; d_call: NA; v_call: TRBV4-1; j_call: TRBJ1-1; cdr3_aa: CASSQDRGNTEAFF; cdr3_nt: TGCGCCAGCAGCCAAGACAGGGGGAACACTGAAGCTTTCTTT
clone_size: NA; d_call: TRBD1; v_call: TRBV11-1; j_call: TRBJ2-3; cdr3_aa: CASSPTPDRATDTQYF; cdr3_nt: TGTGCCAGCAGCCCAACCCCGGACAGGGCCACAGATACGCAGTATTTT
clone_size: NA; d_call: TRBD1; v_call: TRBV13; j_call: TRBJ1-1; cdr3_aa: CASSFGTGVTEAFF; cdr3_nt: TGTGCCAGCAGCTTCGGGACAGGGGTCACTGAAGCTTTCTTT
clone_size: NA; d_call: NA; v_call: TRBV19; j_call: TRBJ1-1; cdr3_aa: CASSVGWQGETEAFF; cdr3_nt: TGTGCCAGTAGTGTCGGATGGCAGGGTGAAACTGAAGCTTTCTTT
clone_size: NA; d_call: TRBD2; v_call: TRBV9; j_call: TRBJ2-1; cdr3_aa: CASSVSGTSYNEQFF; cdr3_nt: TGTGCCAGCAGCGTGTCCGGGACTAGCTACAATGAGCAGTTCTTC
clone_size: NA; d_call: TRBD1; v_call: TRBV10-3; j_call: TRBJ2-1; cdr3_aa: CAISESTRQGTNEQFF; cdr3_nt: TGTGCCATCAGTGAGTCGACGAGACAGGGAACGAATGAGCAGTTCTTC
clone_size: NA; d_call: TRBD2; v_call: TRBV2; j_call: TRBJ2-5; cdr3_aa: CASIKELAVKETQYF; cdr3_nt: TGTGCCAGCATAAAGGAACTAGCGGTAAAAGAGACCCAGTACTTC
clone_size: NA; d_call: TRBD1; v_call: TRBV6-5; j_call: TRBJ1-1; cdr3_aa: CASRQTGEGAEAFF; cdr3_nt: TGTGCCAGCAGACAGACAGGGGAGGGGGCTGAAGCTTTCTTT
clone_size: NA; d_call: NA; v_call: TRBV19; j_call: TRBJ1-1; cdr3_aa: CASTADGLGGTEAFF; cdr3_nt: TGTGCCAGTACTGCGGACGGGCTGGGGGGCACTGAAGCTTTCTTT
clone_size: NA; d_call: NA; v_call: TRBV6-5; j_call: TRBJ2-2; cdr3_aa: CASSPGFSGELFF; cdr3_nt: TGTGCCAGCAGTCCAGGCTTCAGCGGGGAGCTGTTTTTT
clone_size: NA; d_call: TRBD1; v_call: TRBV28; j_call: TRBJ1-5; cdr3_aa: CASRPDRGDRQPQHF; cdr3_nt: TGTGCCAGCAGACCCGACAGGGGAGATCGTCAGCCCCAGCATTTT
clone_size: NA; d_call: TRBD2; v_call: TRBV6-1; j_call: TRBJ2-1; cdr3_aa: CASREPTLAGEINEQFF; cdr3_nt: TGTGCCAGCAGAGAACCTACGCTAGCGGGGGAGATCAATGAGCAGTTCTTC
clone_size: NA; d_call: NA; v_call: TRBV10-3; j_call: TRBJ1-1; cdr3_aa: CAIRGAELGGYAEAFF; cdr3_nt: TGTGCCATCAGGGGGGCTGAATTAGGGGGATACGCTGAAGCTTTCTTT
clone_size: NA; d_call: TRBD1; v_call: TRBV2; j_call: TRBJ1-4; cdr3_aa: CASSDQTGHEDEKLFF; cdr3_nt: TGTGCCAGCAGTGATCAGACAGGGCATGAGGATGAAAAACTGTTTTTT
clone_size: NA; d_call: TRBD2; v_call: TRBV10-3; j_call: TRBJ2-1; cdr3_aa: CAISSGGTYNEQFF; cdr3_nt: TGTGCCATCTCTAGCGGGGGTACCTACAATGAGCAGTTCTTC
clone_size: NA; d_call: TRBD1; v_call: TRBV5-6; j_call: TRBJ1-3; cdr3_aa: CASSFTGGRGQSGNTIYF; cdr3_nt: TGTGCCAGCAGCTTTACCGGTGGCAGGGGGCAGTCTGGAAACACCATATATTTT
clone_size: NA; d_call: NA; v_call: TRBV15; j_call: TRBJ1-1; cdr3_aa: CATSRAQGNRDTEAFF; cdr3_nt: TGTGCCACCAGCAGAGCCCAGGGGAATCGGGACACTGAAGCTTTCTTT
clone_size: once; d_call: NA; v_call: TRBV9; j_call: TRBJ1-1; cdr3_aa: CASSPGFATEAFF; cdr3_nt: TGTGCCAGCAGCCCAGGGTTTGCGACCGAAGCTTTCTTT
clone_size: NA; d_call: NA; v_call: TRBV10-3; j_call: TRBJ1-2; cdr3_aa: CAISELKRQLGYGYTF; cdr3_nt: TGTGCCATCAGTGAACTAAAAAGACAGTTGGGCTATGGCTACACCTTC
clone_size: NA; d_call: TRBD2; v_call: TRBV6-6; j_call: TRBJ2-3; cdr3_aa: CASSFQRGNTDTQYF; cdr3_nt: TGTGCCAGCAGTTTCCAGCGGGGGAATACAGATACGCAGTATTTT
clone_size: NA; d_call: NA; v_call: TRBV19; j_call: TRBJ1-3; cdr3_aa: CASAGSGNTIYF; cdr3_nt: TGTGCCAGTGCAGGCAGTGGAAACACCATATATTTT
clone_size: NA; d_call: TRBD1; v_call: TRBV7-2; j_call: TRBJ1-2; cdr3_aa: CASSQTNTGTGDGYTF; cdr3_nt: TGTGCCAGCAGCCAAACTAATACCGGGACAGGGGATGGCTACACCTTC
clone_size: NA; d_call: TRBD1; v_call: TRBV4-1; j_call: TRBJ1-4; cdr3_aa: CASSQGNRGLEEKLFF; cdr3_nt: TGCGCCAGCAGCCAAGGGAACAGGGGATTAGAGGAAAAACTGTTTTTT
clone_size: NA; d_call: NA; v_call: TRBV2; j_call: TRBJ1-2; cdr3_aa: CASSDGGGLFGYTF; cdr3_nt: TGTGCCAGCAGTGATGGGGGGGGCCTTTTTGGCTACACCTTC
clone_size: NA; d_call: NA; v_call: TRBV9; j_call: TRBJ2-1; cdr3_aa: CASSVEQAGQDEQFF; cdr3_nt: TGTGCCAGCAGCGTAGAACAGGCCGGGCAGGATGAGCAGTTCTTC
clone_size: once; d_call: NA; v_call: TRBV29-1; j_call: TRBJ1-2; cdr3_aa: CSVVSVNYGYTF; cdr3_nt: TGCAGCGTTGTGTCTGTGAACTATGGCTACACCTTC
clone_size: NA; d_call: NA; v_call: TRBV5-1; j_call: TRBJ2-7; cdr3_aa: CASSQDSYEQYF; cdr3_nt: TGCGCCAGCAGCCAGGACAGCTACGAGCAGTACTTC
clone_size: NA; d_call: TRBD1; v_call: TRBV5-6; j_call: TRBJ2-4; cdr3_aa: CASTSTDGDRKNIQYF; cdr3_nt: TGTGCCAGCACCTCCACGGACGGGGACAGGAAAAACATTCAGTACTTC
clone_size: NA; d_call: NA; v_call: TRBV13; j_call: TRBJ1-1; cdr3_aa: CASSLGQGLAFF; cdr3_nt: TGTGCCAGCAGCTTAGGACAGGGCCTCGCTTTCTTT
clone_size: NA; d_call: TRBD2; v_call: TRBV5-1; j_call: TRBJ2-1; cdr3_aa: CASSFGLAGGGPIGSYNEQFF; cdr3_nt: TGCGCCAGCAGCTTCGGGCTAGCGGGGGGAGGGCCCATCGGGTCCTACAATGAGCAGTTCTTC
clone_size: NA; d_call: NA; v_call: TRBV5-6; j_call: TRBJ2-1; cdr3_aa: CASPRGAPDRYNEQFF; cdr3_nt: TGTGCCAGCCCCCGAGGGGCCCCGGACAGATACAATGAGCAGTTCTTC
clone_size: NA; d_call: TRBD1; v_call: TRBV2; j_call: TRBJ2-3; cdr3_aa: CASFRDSHPSTDTQYF; cdr3_nt: TGTGCCAGTTTCCGGGACAGCCATCCTAGCACAGATACGCAGTATTTT
clone_size: NA; d_call: NA; v_call: TRBV27; j_call: TRBJ2-5; cdr3_aa: CASSLSAQETQYF; cdr3_nt: TGTGCCAGCAGTCTATCAGCCCAAGAGACCCAGTACTTC
clone_size: NA; d_call: NA; v_call: TRBV15; j_call: TRBJ1-1; cdr3_aa: CATSRVRGMNTEAFF; cdr3_nt: TGTGCCACCAGCAGAGTGCGGGGAATGAACACTGAAGCTTTCTTT
clone_size: once; d_call: NA; v_call: TRBV19; j_call: TRBJ1-1; cdr3_aa: CASSTGSNTEAFF; cdr3_nt: TGTGCCAGTTCCACAGGGTCGAACACTGAAGCTTTCTTT
clone_size: NA; d_call: TRBD1; v_call: TRBV11-1; j_call: TRBJ1-1; cdr3_aa: CASSPGTGGLANTEAFF; cdr3_nt: TGTGCCAGCAGCCCCGGGACAGGGGGATTGGCGAACACTGAAGCTTTCTTT
clone_size: NA; d_call: TRBD2; v_call: TRBV9; j_call: TRBJ2-2; cdr3_aa: CASSPGTSGGAAGELFF; cdr3_nt: TGTGCCAGCAGCCCCGGGACTAGCGGGGGGGCGGCCGGGGAGCTGTTTTTT
clone_size: NA; d_call: NA; v_call: TRBV16; j_call: TRBJ2-1; cdr3_aa: CASSPPVTGLDEQFF; cdr3_nt: TGTGCCAGCAGCCCCCCAGTCACAGGGCTCGATGAGCAGTTCTTC
clone_size: NA; d_call: NA; v_call: TRBV27; j_call: TRBJ1-5; cdr3_aa: CASRAQSWGDSNQPQHF; cdr3_nt: TGTGCCAGCAGGGCCCAAAGCTGGGGGGACAGCAATCAGCCCCAGCATTTT
clone_size: NA; d_call: NA; v_call: TRBV9; j_call: TRBJ2-7; cdr3_aa: CASSGGGGSSYEQYF; cdr3_nt: TGTGCCAGCAGTGGGGGGGGCGGAAGCTCCTACGAGCAGTACTTC
clone_size: NA; d_call: TRBD1; v_call: TRBV7-6; j_call: TRBJ2-7; cdr3_aa: CASSSRQGASSYEQYF; cdr3_nt: TGTGCCAGCAGCTCTCGACAGGGGGCGAGCTCCTACGAGCAGTACTTC
clone_size: NA; d_call: NA; v_call: TRBV9; j_call: TRBJ2-7; cdr3_aa: CASSAPGFYEQYF; cdr3_nt: TGTGCCAGCAGTGCCCCGGGGTTCTACGAGCAGTACTTC
clone_size: NA; d_call: TRBD2; v_call: TRBV9; j_call: TRBJ2-5; cdr3_aa: CASSDQRGDQETQYF; cdr3_nt: TGTGCCAGCAGTGATCAGCGGGGGGATCAAGAGACCCAGTACTTC
clone_size: NA; d_call: TRBD2; v_call: TRBV9; j_call: TRBJ2-1; cdr3_aa: CASSVSGGRGINNEQFF; cdr3_nt: TGTGCCAGCAGCGTAAGCGGGGGGCGGGGGATCAACAATGAGCAGTTCTTC
clone_size: NA; d_call: NA; v_call: TRBV7-9; j_call: TRBJ1-1; cdr3_aa: CASGRGGMNTEAFF; cdr3_nt: TGTGCCAGCGGTAGGGGGGGAATGAACACTGAAGCTTTCTTT
clone_size: NA; d_call: TRBD1; v_call: TRBV4-1; j_call: TRBJ1-1; cdr3_aa: CASSQVTGTEAFF; cdr3_nt: TGCGCCAGCAGCCAAGTGACAGGGACTGAAGCTTTCTTT
clone_size: few; d_call: NA; v_call: TRBV7-3; j_call: TRBJ1-1; cdr3_aa: CASGRSLNTEAFF; cdr3_nt: TGTGCCAGCGGTCGGAGTTTGAACACTGAAGCTTTCTTT
clone_size: NA; d_call: NA; v_call: TRBV29-1; j_call: TRBJ1-2; cdr3_aa: CSVEDGQSNYGYTF; cdr3_nt: TGCAGCGTTGAAGATGGACAGTCTAACTATGGCTACACCTTC
clone_size: NA; d_call: NA; v_call: TRBV11-3; j_call: TRBJ2-1; cdr3_aa: CASSLDREYNEQFF; cdr3_nt: TGTGCCAGCAGCTTAGACAGGGAATACAATGAGCAGTTCTTC